The rows below give T cell receptor beta chains drawn from one sample of a study of cytomegalovirus exposure and HLA in healthy donors. Assay: immunoSEQ multiplex PCR; the TCRdb copy retains only in-frame clones and omits some. Among roughly 100,000 clones listed, around 76% were seen once. The sequencing input was PBMCs. The source is a man aged 35-49 years in good health and CMV-seropositive. Each CDR3 is given with its conserved first and last residue. The order of the fields is clone size, V gene, J gene, D gene, CDR3 DNA, CDR3 protein. D genes are given only for firm matches. Clone size is stated in some rows and not others, as once, few, many or a class when expanded.

>NA|TRBV6-5|TRBJ2-1|NA
TGTGCCAGCAGTACAAAAGACAATGAGCAGTTCTTC
CASSTKDNEQFF
>NA|TRBV7-2|TRBJ1-5|TRBD1
TGTGCCAGCAGGCTTGGGACAGGGGGCGGGCAGCCCCAGCATTTT
CASRLGTGGGQPQHF
>NA|TRBV7-2|TRBJ2-2|TRBD1
TGTGCCAGCAGCCGGGACAGAATCACCGGGGAGCTGTTTTTT
CASSRDRITGELFF
>NA|TRBV2|TRBJ1-1|TRBD1
TGTGCCAGCAGTGAGTTGACAGGGGTGAACACTGAAGCTTTCTTT
CASSELTGVNTEAFF
>NA|TRBV6-4|TRBJ2-7|TRBD1
TGTGCCAGGGGAACGGAACAGGGGAGTCCCTACGAGCAGTACTTC
CARGTEQGSPYEQYF
>NA|TRBV13|TRBJ2-7|TRBD1
TGTGCCAGCAGCTCAACAGGGGTGCGGGAGCAGTACTTC
CASSSTGVREQYF
>few|TRBV5-4|TRBJ1-2|NA
TGTGCCAGCAGCTGGGAGGCCGAATATGGCTACACCTTC
CASSWEAEYGYTF
>NA|TRBV9|TRBJ2-7|NA
TGTGCCAGCAGCGGCGACGACAGGAGCTCCTACGAGCAGTACTTC
CASSGDDRSSYEQYF
>NA|TRBV5-1|TRBJ2-2|NA
TGCGCCAGCAGCTCCGGAACAGGGAACGGCGGGGAGCTGTTTTTT
CASSSGTGNGGELFF
>NA|TRBV7-6|TRBJ2-7|NA
TGTGCCAGCAGCTTAGCCCCGCCAGGGCCCTACGAGCAGTACTTC
CASSLAPPGPYEQYF
>NA|TRBV6-1|TRBJ1-5|NA
TGTGCCAGCAGTGAAGGACAGATCAATCAGCCCCAGCATTTT
CASSEGQINQPQHF
>few|TRBV28|TRBJ1-1|NA
TGTGCCAGCAGACAGGGAGGGATCACTGAAGCTTTCTTT
CASRQGGITEAFF
>NA|TRBV11-2|TRBJ2-1|TRBD2
TGTGCCAGCAGCAGGACTAGCGGGCGCCTCTCCTACAATGAGCAGTTCTTC
CASSRTSGRLSYNEQFF
>NA|TRBV27|TRBJ2-1|TRBD2
TGTGCCAGCAGTTTAGCTAGCGGGAGGTACTCTTGGTCCTACAATGAGCAGTTCTTC
CASSLASGRYSWSYNEQFF
>NA|TRBV7-3|TRBJ2-1|NA
TGTGCCAGCAGCTTAGGGGGCCGGGGCAATGAGCAGTTCTTC
CASSLGGRGNEQFF
>NA|TRBV11-2|TRBJ2-7|NA
TGTGCCAGCAGCCCCCTCAGGAACGAGCAGTACTTC
CASSPLRNEQYF
>NA|TRBV29-1|TRBJ2-7|NA
TGCAGCGTTGAAGTGGACAGCGTGCCCTACGAGCAGTACTTC
CSVEVDSVPYEQYF
>NA|TRBV6-5|TRBJ2-3|NA
TGTGCCAGCAGTTACTCGGGAGGACGGGGAGATACGCAGTATTTT
CASSYSGGRGDTQYF
>NA|TRBV15|TRBJ2-7|NA
TGTGCCACCAGCAGGGGAGACGAGCAGTACTTC
CATSRGDEQYF
>NA|TRBV20-1|TRBJ1-3|NA
TGCAGTGCGAGGAAGCATCCGATCGTATATTTT
CSARKHPIVYF
>few|TRBV29-1|TRBJ2-1|NA
TGCAGCGTTGACGGGGGGCTATACAATGAGCAGTTCTTC
CSVDGGLYNEQFF
>few|TRBV6-1|TRBJ1-4|TRBD1
TGTGCCAGCAGCCTTGCAGGGGGCACTAATGAAAAACTGTTTTTT
CASSLAGGTNEKLFF
>NA|TRBV28|TRBJ2-3|TRBD1
TGTGCCGCAGGGGGACGCACAGATACGCAGTATTTT
CAAGGRTDTQYF
>NA|TRBV21-1|TRBJ2-1|NA
TGTGCCAGCAGCAAGTTCGGGCAGGGTGGTATCATCTCCTACAATGAGCAGTTCTTC
CASSKFGQGGIISYNEQFF
>NA|TRBV9|TRBJ2-1|NA
TGTGCCAGCAGCGTAGCTACCGGGTACAATGAGCAGTTCTTC
CASSVATGYNEQFF
>few|TRBV7-8|TRBJ1-5|NA
TGTGCCAGCAGCTTAGGACAGGATCAGCCCCAGCATTTT
CASSLGQDQPQHF
>once|TRBV7-9|TRBJ2-1|TRBD2
TGTGCCAGCAGCCCTCATCCGGGACTAGCGGGAGGATACAATGAGCAGTTCTTC
CASSPHPGLAGGYNEQFF
>NA|TRBV7-2|TRBJ2-3|TRBD1
TGTGCCAGCAGCTCCAAGGCGGGGACAGGGGGCCCAGATACGCAGTATTTT
CASSSKAGTGGPDTQYF
>NA|TRBV7-6|TRBJ2-1|TRBD1
TGTGCCAGCAGCGTACCGGGACAGGGGGCCTACAATGAGCAGTTCTTC
CASSVPGQGAYNEQFF
>many|TRBV19|TRBJ1-5|TRBD1
TGTGCCAGTACCTCCTGGGGGACAGGTAATCAGCCCCAGCATTTT
CASTSWGTGNQPQHF
>NA|TRBV4-3|TRBJ2-1|TRBD2
TGCGCCAGCAGCCAAGGCCGTGGACTAGCGGGTTACAATGAGCAGTTCTTC
CASSQGRGLAGYNEQFF
>NA|TRBV2|TRBJ1-1|NA
TGTGCCAGCAGTGAAGCGCTATGTTCTTTCTTT
CASSEALCSFF
>NA|TRBV5-4|TRBJ2-7|NA
TGTGCCAGCCAGGAGGGGCAGGGCGCCTACGAGCAGTACTTC
CASQEGQGAYEQYF
>NA|TRBV7-2|TRBJ1-2|TRBD1
TGTGCCAGCAGCTCCCGGACAGGATCAGGCTACACCTTC
CASSSRTGSGYTF
>NA|TRBV4-3|TRBJ1-1|NA
TGCGCCAGCAGCCAAGAGTCTTCAGGTAACACTGAAGCTTTCTTT
CASSQESSGNTEAFF
>few|TRBV7-7|TRBJ2-2|NA
TGTGCTAGCAGCTCTCGACTAGAGGGCGGGGAGCTGTTTTTT
CASSSRLEGGELFF
>NA|TRBV2|TRBJ1-2|NA
TGTGCCAGCAGTGAAGTCCAGGAAACCTATGGCTACACCTTC
CASSEVQETYGYTF
>NA|TRBV29-1|TRBJ1-1|TRBD1
TGCAGCGTCCGAACGGACAGGGTACGCACTGAAGCTTTCTTT
CSVRTDRVRTEAFF
>NA|TRBV9|TRBJ2-2|TRBD2
TGTGCCAGCAGCCCCCGGGGTAGCGGGAGATCAAGCGGGGAGCTGTTTTTT
CASSPRGSGRSSGELFF
>NA|TRBV6-6|TRBJ2-7|TRBD2
TGTGCCAGCACCCCGCCGGGAGGCTTCGACGAGCAGTACTTC
CASTPPGGFDEQYF
>NA|TRBV6-1|TRBJ1-1|NA
TGTGCCAGCAGTAGCGGGATCATGAACACTGAAGCTTTCTTT
CASSSGIMNTEAFF
>NA|TRBV11-3|TRBJ2-5|TRBD2
TGTGCCAGCAGCCATCGGGGGGTCCAAGAGACCCAGTACTTC
CASSHRGVQETQYF
>NA|TRBV30|TRBJ2-5|NA
TGTGCCTGGAGTGCGGAAGAGACCCAGTACTTC
CAWSAEETQYF
>once|TRBV7-2|TRBJ2-2|NA
TGTGCCAGCAGCTACCAACTCGAATTTCCCGGGGAGCTGTTTTTT
CASSYQLEFPGELFF
>NA|TRBV7-2|TRBJ2-1|TRBD2
TGTGCCAGCAGTAGTAGCGGGGGGGCTTCCTACAATGAGCAGTTCTTC
CASSSSGGASYNEQFF
>NA|TRBV7-6|TRBJ1-6|TRBD1
TGTGCCAGCAGCTTAGGGGGACAGGGACGGGTTGATTCACCCCTCCACTTT
CASSLGGQGRVDSPLHF